This TCR beta chain emerged from a study of PD-L1 blockade in urothelial cancer. Time point specified: peripheral blood 6 weeks after treatment start. This table comes from immunoSEQ multiplex PCR, and its TCRdb copy is limited to in-frame clones, with some not included. Here the sample spans more than 45,000 clones, 70% to 90% being singletons. This CDR3 contains 16 residues. V shed 5 bases and J 4 bases; nucleotides not matched to a gene: 5. The germline V gene has CDR1 MNHEY and CDR2 SMNVEV (reference sequence). Sequenced material: PBMCs, taken around atezolizumab (anti-PD-L1) treatment. V gene TRBV27 combines with J gene TRBJ2-3; the match to TRBD2 covers 14 bases. The TCR originated in a man aged 65 to 85 with urothelial cancer. This CDR3 reads CASSAGTSGSPDTQYF. CDR3 in DNA: TGTGCCAGCAGTGCCGGGACTAGCGGGAGCCCAGATACGCAGTATTTT.